This T cell receptor (beta chain) was sequenced for a study of shared clonotypes between healthy human individuals. With regard to this clone: Its antigen remains unidentified.

V shed 7 bases and J 5 bases; nucleotides not matched to a gene: 10. The CDR3 contains 14 residues. Germline V gene data show CDR1 as MNHEY and CDR2 as SMNVEV (reference sequence). Naive CD8 cells, CD45RO-negative and positively selected for CCR7, excluded terminally differentiated effector memory CD45RA+ cells. Assay: immunoSEQ multiplex PCR; the TCRdb copy retains only in-frame clones and omits some. Counted here are about 650,000 clones, roughly 95% occurring once; the ten biggest clones make up approximately 0.1%. The study, taken as a whole, reports: The study found lower generation probabilities in non-shared clonotypes than in those shared by all four donors.

The source is a woman aged 25 to 39 in good health. The chain is built from TRBV27 and TRBJ2-7; 8 bases fit TRBD2. The sample comprised naive CD8+ T cells sorted from blood. The CDR3 nucleotides are TGTGCCAGCACCCCGGGACTAGATTCCCACGAGCAGTACTTC. This codes for CASTPGLDSHEQYF.